This TCR beta chain comes out of a study of tissue T cells after allogeneic stem cell transplantation. Study results and limitations: Sampling depth was limited, and the cohort was small and clinically varied. Few T cell clones were shared across patients, but motif clusters showed tissue-specific shared signatures.

Worth noting for this clone: Antigen unknown. The listed genes are named as in mouse. Read coverage stops 1 residue before the CDR3 terminus; the germline J gene supplies the remainder.

CDR1 and CDR2 from the germline V gene are GKSSPN and SITVG. The V end lost 0 bases, the J end lost 0 bases, and 10 bases lay between the germline ends. The CDR3 loop spans 15 amino acids. Assay: immunoSEQ multiplex PCR; the TCRdb copy retains only in-frame clones and omits some. The data show more than 45,000 clones, roughly 73% seen once. Material for sequencing was sorted cells pooled from one or two spleens. The chain couples TRBV31 to TRBJ2-3, with D perhaps given as TRBD1 or TRBD2 (6 bases each). The TCR sequence derives from a pool of C57BL/6 mice in good health. CDR3 bases read: TGTGCCTGGAGTCTAGGAGGGGGGAGTGCAGAAACGCTGTAT. Its translation is CAWSLGGGSAETLY. The whole CDR3 reads CAWSLGGGSAETLYF.